Listed below are T cell receptor beta chains from one sample, sequenced in a study of blood T cell repertoires in COVID-19. This table comes from immunoSEQ multiplex PCR, and its TCRdb copy is limited to in-frame clones, with some not included. This sample has hundreds of thousands of clones, with around 90% found just once. Material for sequencing was PBMCs or T cells enriched from blood (not recorded which). These receptors were taken from a woman under 30 who had recovered from COVID-19. Each CDR3 is given with its conserved first and last residue. Each record gives: clone size, CDR3 length, J gene, D gene, V gene, CDR3 DNA, CDR3 protein. D genes are given only for firm matches. The size field is filled for only some rows; it gives once, few, many or a size class.

>once|14|TRBJ1-1|.|TRBV5-4
TGTGCCAGCAGCTTGTCTTTTGGCGGGACTGAAGCTTTCTTT
CASSLSFGGTEAFF
>.|12|TRBJ2-3|TRBD1|TRBV6-4
TGTGCCAGCAGCGAGGGGGCGGATACGCAGTATTTT
CASSEGADTQYF
>.|16|TRBJ2-1|TRBD2|TRBV24-1
TGTGCCACCAGTGATCCGACTAGCGGGGGGATAAATGAGCAGTTCTTC
CATSDPTSGGINEQFF
>.|14|TRBJ1-2|.|TRBV15
TGTGCCACCAGCAGAGAAGCAGGGAAGGATGGCTACACCTTC
CATSREAGKDGYTF
>.|14|TRBJ1-1|.|TRBV7-2
TGTGCCAGCAGCTTAACGAGAGTGAACACTGAAGCTTTCTTT
CASSLTRVNTEAFF
>.|15|TRBJ1-4|TRBD1|TRBV4-2
TGTGCCAGCAGCCAATGGGACAGCATCAATGAAAAACTGTTTTTT
CASSQWDSINEKLFF
>.|13|TRBJ1-4|.|TRBV24-1
TGTGCCACCAGTGAACCAGGGGAGGAAAAACTGTTTTTT
CATSEPGEEKLFF
>.|18|TRBJ2-5|TRBD1|TRBV11-2
TGTGCCAGCAGCCAAGACGGTTGGACAGGGAAACCTGGGAAGACCCAGTACTTC
CASSQDGWTGKPGKTQYF
>.|12|TRBJ2-7|.|TRBV27
TGTGCCAGCAGTCTACTACAGGGAGAGCAGTACTTC
CASSLLQGEQYF
>.|16|TRBJ1-2|.|TRBV14
TGTGCCAGCAGCCAAGTTCTGGACAGAAGTCGCTATGGCTACACCTTC
CASSQVLDRSRYGYTF
>.|15|TRBJ2-5|.|TRBV5-1
TGCGCCAGCAGCCTGGGGCAGGGGCATAAGGAGACCCAGTACTTC
CASSLGQGHKETQYF
>.|15|TRBJ1-3|.|TRBV24-1
TGTGCCACCAGTGACCCCAGGGAGGGCGGAAACACCATATATTTT
CATSDPREGGNTIYF
>once|14|TRBJ1-1|.|TRBV30
TGTGCCTGGAGTGTAGCCCTCAGGGGCACTGAAGCTTTCTTT
CAWSVALRGTEAFF
>.|10|TRBJ1-6|.|TRBV2
TGTGCCAGCAGTGTGAGGGAGCTCCACTTT
CASSVRELHF
>many|15|TRBJ2-6|.|TRBV6-1
TGTGCCAGCAGTGACAGTCACTCTGGGGCCAACGTCCTGACTTTC
CASSDSHSGANVLTF
>.|15|TRBJ1-5|TRBD1|TRBV5-5
TGTGCCAGCAGCTCAGGACAGGTCGGCAATCAGCCCCAGCATTTT
CASSSGQVGNQPQHF
>.|16|TRBJ2-6|.|TRBV7-9
TGTGCCAGCAGTCCTTACACCGCCACTGGGGCCAACGTCCTGACTTTC
CASSPYTATGANVLTF
>.|14|TRBJ1-4|TRBD1|TRBV5-8
TGTGCCAGCAGCACCTACAGGGGAGGCGAAAAACTGTTTTTT
CASSTYRGGEKLFF
>.|16|TRBJ2-2|TRBD2|TRBV28
TGTGCCAGCTCCTCCTTGCGGGAGGGCCGGACCGGGGAGCTGTTTTTT
CASSSLREGRTGELFF
>.|15|TRBJ2-1|TRBD1|TRBV7-9
TGTGCCAGCAGCCTCGGGACAGGGGGCCGGGAACAGCAGTTCTTC
CASSLGTGGREQQFF
>.|15|TRBJ1-4|TRBD1|TRBV5-6
TGTGCCAGCAGCTTGGGGCCAGGGGGAGTTGAAAAACTGTTTTTT
CASSLGPGGVEKLFF
>.|15|TRBJ2-3|.|TRBV3-1/TRBV3-2
TGTGCCAGCAGCCAAGGGGGCCACTTCACAGATACGCAGTATTTT
CASSQGGHFTDTQYF
>.|17|TRBJ1-4|.|TRBV7-9
TGTGCCAGCAGCCCTCCACTACAGACAGGCCCTAATGAAAAACTGTTTTTT
CASSPPLQTGPNEKLFF
>.|18|TRBJ1-2|TRBD1|TRBV7-9
TGTGCCAGCAGCCCTTCGGCCCGGGACAGGGAAAGAGGTTATGGCTACACCTTC
CASSPSARDRERGYGYTF
>.|16|TRBJ2-1|TRBD2|TRBV2
TGTGCCAGCAGTGGTTCTCTGGCGGGAGGGCCGGGTGAGCAGTTCTTC
CASSGSLAGGPGEQFF
>.|14|TRBJ2-1|.|TRBV7-9
TGTGCCAGCAGCTTAGTCGGCAGGCATACAGAGCAGTTCTTC
CASSLVGRHTEQFF
>.|15|TRBJ2-2|.|TRBV20-1
TGCAGTGCTAGTTCGGGTTCATTGAACACCGGGGAGCTGTTTTTT
CSASSGSLNTGELFF
>.|15|TRBJ1-4|.|TRBV7-2
TGTGCCAGCAGCCTCTCAGGAGGGCCTCAGGGAAAACTGTTTTTT
CASSLSGGPQGKLFF
>.|14|TRBJ1-3|.|TRBV7-9
TGTGCCAGCAGTCTCCCCTCTACCGGAAACACCATATATTTT
CASSLPSTGNTIYF
>.|17|TRBJ2-7|TRBD2|TRBV27
TGTGCCAGCAGTTTAAGGCTACTAGCGGGAGATTCCTACGAGCAGTACTTC
CASSLRLLAGDSYEQYF
>.|15|TRBJ1-2|TRBD1|TRBV5-4
TGTGCCAGCATGGGACAGGGGGCAACTAACTATGGCTACACCTTC
CASMGQGATNYGYTF
>.|15|TRBJ2-1|TRBD2|TRBV5-5
TGTGCCAGCAGCTTGGTGGCGGGGGGTGTCGATGAGCAGTTCTTC
CASSLVAGGVDEQFF
>.|15|TRBJ2-3|.|TRBV28
TGTGCCAGCAGTGGCACGGGAGAGAGCACAGATACGCAGTATTTT
CASSGTGESTDTQYF
>.|14|TRBJ2-7|TRBD2|TRBV6-1
TGTGCCAGCAGTGAGGGTCGGGGGGCCTACGAGCAGTACTTC
CASSEGRGAYEQYF
>.|18|TRBJ1-6|TRBD1|TRBV10-3
TGTGCCATCAGTGTTTCCGGACAGGCAAATAGGCGAAATTCACCCCTCCACTTT
CAISVSGQANRRNSPLHF
>.|16|TRBJ2-7|TRBD2|TRBV14
TGTGCCAGCAGCCAAGTCGGGCTAGCGGGAGTCTACGAGCAGTACTTC
CASSQVGLAGVYEQYF
>once|18|TRBJ2-4|.|TRBV3-1/TRBV3-2
TGTGCCAGCAGCCAAAGGCAACAGGGCCGAGAAGCCAAAAACATTCAGTACTTC
CASSQRQQGREAKNIQYF
>once|13|TRBJ2-3|.|TRBV10-3
TGTGCCATCAGTGAAAACCACATAGATACGCAGTATTTT
CAISENHIDTQYF
>.|18|TRBJ2-2|TRBD2|TRBV18
TGTGCCAGCTCACCACGTAGCCCATTAGCGGGAGTAACCGGGGAGCTGTTTTTT
CASSPRSPLAGVTGELFF
>.|16|TRBJ2-1|TRBD2|TRBV4-2
TGTGCCAGCAGCCAAGATTCACTAGCGACCCACAATGAGCAGTTCTTC
CASSQDSLATHNEQFF
>.|16|TRBJ1-5|.|TRBV7-8
TGTGCCAGCAGCTCGACCGGGAGAAATAGCAATCAGCCCCAGCATTTT
CASSSTGRNSNQPQHF
>.|18|TRBJ1-1|.|TRBV7-3
TGTGCCAGCAGCTTAGTAGGTCTGTGGACAGATCCTAACACTGAAGCTTTCTTT
CASSLVGLWTDPNTEAFF
>few|13|TRBJ1-1|.|TRBV6-5
TGTGCCAGCGGGCGATCTGCGAACACTGAAGCTTTCTTT
CASGRSANTEAFF
>once|17|TRBJ2-1|TRBD2|TRBV5-1
TGCGCCAGCAGCCCTGGGACTAGCGGGAGGAGTCTCTATGAGCAGTTCTTC
CASSPGTSGRSLYEQFF
>few|17|TRBJ1-2|TRBD1|TRBV14
TGTGCCAGCAGCCAAAACCGTCTAGGACAGGGGGCGGGTGGCTACACCTTC
CASSQNRLGQGAGGYTF
>once|16|TRBJ1-1|.|TRBV5-1
TGCGCCAGCAGCTTGGACAGGCCCCGGGCCGGCACTGAAGCTTTCTTT
CASSLDRPRAGTEAFF
>once|18|TRBJ1-3|.|TRBV18
TGTGCCAGCTCACCAAGGCCAGGGGAGACGTACTCTGGAAACACCATATATTTT
CASSPRPGETYSGNTIYF
>.|15|TRBJ1-6|TRBD1|TRBV27
TGTGCCAGCAGTTGGGGACAGGGGGCGAATTCACCCCTCCACTTT
CASSWGQGANSPLHF
>.|15|TRBJ2-2|.|TRBV5-1
TGCGCCAGCAGCGCGGGACCCTTGAGGACCGGGGAGCTGTTTTTT
CASSAGPLRTGELFF
>.|13|TRBJ2-7|TRBD1|TRBV5-4
TGTGCCAGCAGCGTGGACAGGGGCCGCGAGCAGTACTTC
CASSVDRGREQYF
>.|20|TRBJ2-6|.|TRBV27
TGTGCCAGCAGCAACACCTCCCCGGGACATTCCTTCTCTGGGGCCAACGTCCTGACTTTC
CASSNTSPGHSFSGANVLTF
>.|17|TRBJ1-2|TRBD1|TRBV27
TGTGCCAGCAGTTTCACTACCGCGGACAGGGGGAGGGAGGGCTACACCTTC
CASSFTTADRGREGYTF
>.|16|TRBJ2-3|TRBD2|TRBV5-1
TGCGCCAGCAGTTTACGGGCGGGGGGGAAGCCGGATACGCAGTATTTT
CASSLRAGGKPDTQYF
>.|14|TRBJ1-2|.|TRBV5-6
TGTGCCAGCAGCTTGTGGGAGGGTGGCTATGGCTACACCTTC
CASSLWEGGYGYTF
>.|13|TRBJ1-4|.|TRBV2
TGTGCCAGCAGTGATGGCTTCAATGAAAAACTGTTTTTT
CASSDGFNEKLFF